These 9 T cell receptor beta chains were sequenced from one sample in a study of identical twins. TCRdb re-called the 5' RACE reads through MiXCR, storing one row per CDR3 protein. The data show more than 1.5 million distinct CDR3 sequences, about 32% seen once. Sequenced material: cord blood. The receptor source for this set is a newborn girl in good health.

This clonotype showed up just a few times. The chain carries TRBV12-3 or TRBV12-4 and TRBJ1-2; D might be TRBD1 (5 bases). The CDR3 is made up of 15 amino acids. Deletions cut 4 bases from V and 1 base from J, with 13 bases between. The DNA for the CDR3 is TGTGCCAGCAGTTGGGACGCAAGGATTAACTATGGCTACACCTTC. Encoded protein: CASSWDARINYGYTF.

The V gene is TRBV28, the J gene TRBJ2-1; the match to TRBD1 covers 10 bases. Germline V CDR1 and CDR2: MDHEN, SYDVKM. Trimming took 5 bases from V and 0 from J; bases not matched to a gene: 1. This CDR3 contains 15 residues. CDR3 loop: CASSGQGGSYNEQFF. CDR3 DNA: TGTGCCAGCAGTGGACAGGGGGGCTCCTACAATGAGCAGTTCTTC. The whole variable domain, filled in from reference TRBV28 and TRBJ2-1, reads DVKVTQSSRYLVKRTGEKVFLECVQDMDHENMFWYRQDPGLGLRLIYFSYDVKMKEKGDIPEGYSVSREKKERFSLILESASTNQTSMYLCASSGQGGSYNEQFFGPGTRLTVL.

The CDR3 bases are TGCAGTGCCAGAACCCTTTCCCCGGGGGATTCACCCCTCCACTTT. Translated: CSARTLSPGDSPLHF. The V gene is TRBV20-1, the J gene TRBJ1-6; a weak D match, TRBD1 (5 bases). Germline V gene lookup returns CDR1 DFQATT and CDR2 SNEGSKA (reference sequence). V lost 6 bases and J lost 8, with 20 bases in between. This CDR3 is built from 15 residues.

In its sample, this clonotype was seen a few times. The gene calls are TRBV5-1 and TRBJ2-7, with a weak D call TRBD2 (5 bases). CDR1 SGHRS and CDR2 YFSETQ come from the germline V gene. The germline V and J ends were trimmed by 4 bases and 0 bases, with 11 bases remaining between them. This CDR3 is built from 14 residues. The CDR3, as DNA: TGCGCCAGCAGCGCTGACTACCTCTCCTACGAGCAGTACTTC. Translated: CASSADYLSYEQYF.

As for this clonotype: This may arise from a read error, as a much more abundant clone is one base away. The chain joins TRBV6-1 to TRBJ2-7; TRBD2 agrees at 9 bases. V lost 5 bases and J lost 0; bases outside the gene matches: 5. Germline assignment: CDR1 MNHNS and CDR2 SASEGT. The CDR3 totals 15 residues. CDR3 DNA: TGTGCCAGCAGTCCAACTAGCGGGCACTCCTACGAGCAGTACTTC. It codes for CASSPTSGHSYEQYF.

V is TRBV5-1 and J is TRBJ2-5; 7 positions match TRBD1. This CDR3 region has 16 residues. Germline CDR1 is SGHRS and CDR2 is YFSETQ. V trimming: 0 bases; J trimming: 2 bases; junction bases outside the gene matches: 7. Written as DNA, the CDR3 is TGCGCCAGCAGCTTGGAGCCGGGACAGCATCAAGAGACCCAGTACTTC. Its protein is CASSLEPGQHQETQYF.

The V and J genes are TRBV20-1 and TRBJ2-6; D remains unclear. Looked up from germline, CDR1 is DFQATT and CDR2 is SNEGSKA (reference sequence). V was clipped by 1 base and J by 0 bases, with 10 bases between them. There are 16 residues in the CDR3. CDR3 sequence reads: CSARGSTASGANVLTF. CDR3 DNA: TGCAGTGCTAGAGGTTCAACAGCCTCTGGGGCCAACGTCCTGACTTTC.

The V call is TRBV20-1, the J call TRBJ2-1; 9 nucleotides match TRBD1. The CDR3 consists of 14 residues. CDR1 DFQATT and CDR2 SNEGSKA come from the germline V gene (reference sequence). Unmatched junction bases numbered 8, after V lost 7 bases and J lost 4 bases. Here the CDR3 DNA reads TGCAGTGTCATGACAGGGGGGATTTACAATGAGCAGTTCTTC. Encoded protein: CSVMTGGIYNEQFF.

This clonotype was counted at least ten times. V and J are TRBV27 and TRBJ2-7; maybe TRBD2 (5 bases). This CDR3 has 13 amino acids. CDR1 is MNHEY and CDR2 is SMNVEV in the germline V gene (reference sequence). Trimming took off 4 bases at V and 6 bases at J, with 13 bases between the two ends. This CDR3 reads CASSSGRLREQYF. CDR3 bases: TGTGCCAGCAGTTCAGGAAGACTACGCGAGCAGTACTTC.